The TCR beta chain under discussion was sequenced for a study of CD8+CD57+ T cells in acquired aplastic anemia. Study summary: Isolated CD4+ and CD8+ cells, once sorted, yielded DNA averaging around 3 ug. General observations from the study: CD8+ Simpson's diversity showed no significant patient-control difference. The number of CD8+ CDR3 sequences shared by patients and controls was roughly 31.

This clonotype was recorded at least ten times. Its antigen is still unknown. Patients chosen for sequencing had CD8+CD57+ cells that had expanded, as shown by flow cytometry. Profiling that covered TCR beta VDJ and CDR3 relied on genomic DNA as its template. One entry per CDR3 protein results from TCRdb running MiXCR on the reads. The repertoire includes about 190,000 distinct CDR3 sequences, 48% of them detected once, and approximately 9.7% sits in the top ten. Looked up from germline, CDR1 is SGHDT and CDR2 is YYEEEE. The CDR3 spans 15 residues. V was clipped by 4 bases and J by 5 bases, with 19 bases between them.

This TCR was recovered from a human donor with aplastic anemia. Source material: sorted CD4+, CD8+, or CD8+CD57+ T cells (not recorded which) from PBMCs. This chain uses TRBV5-6 with TRBJ2-7, with D perhaps given as TRBD1 or TRBD2 (5 bases each). The CDR3 nucleotides read TGTGCCAGCAGCGGCTTAGGAAGCGGACATAACGAGCAGTACTTC. Its protein is CASSGLGSGHNEQYF.